This T cell receptor (beta chain) was sequenced in a study of post-analysis software for immune sequencing data. On the study more broadly: Multiple sclerosis in the patients followed relapsing-remitting, secondary progressive and progressive-relapsing courses.

Prepared libraries of TCR beta cDNA carried unique molecular identifiers. TCRdb redid the calling of the PCR reads with MiXCR, one entry per CDR3 protein. The sample yields 700,000 to 900,000 distinct CDR3 sequences, about 45% seen once. The V end was cut by 5 bases, the J end by 8 bases, with 7 bases between. The length of the CDR3 is 12 residues. Germline V gene data show CDR1 as SEHNR and CDR2 as FQNEAQ (reference sequence). Study-wide results and limits: Samples made in the same batch grouped tightly together by F measure. TRBV segments more frequent in patients than in controls numbered several and included TRBV5-6, TRBV5-1 and TRBV20-1.

Worth noting for this clonotype: The antigen is undetermined. One base away lies a much larger clone, so this may be a sequencing read error.

This chain connects TRBV7-9 to TRBJ1-6; the D gene is possibly TRBD1 (5 bases). This TCR came from a girl aged 5-17 years with multiple sclerosis. The sequenced sample was blood. The CDR3 DNA reads TGTGCCAGCAGCCCCAGGGATTCACCCCTCCACTTT. This sequence encodes CASSPRDSPLHF.